The sample holds a few counts of the clone carrying this T cell receptor (beta chain). The record originates from a study of technical replicates of blood from a handful of donors. In germline, CDR1 is MGHRA, CDR2 YSYEKL. Trimming removed 0 bases at V and 6 bases at J, with 14 bases between. The CDR3 runs to 15 residues. The assay was immunoSEQ multiplex PCR, and TCRdb's table has in-frame clones only and misses some. The sample records 75,000 to 100,000 clones, about 93% being singletons. The origin of this receptor is a human donor in good health. Sequenced material: T cells isolated from PBMCs. This rearrangement joins TRBV4-1 to TRBJ1-2; D is unclear. CDR3 region: CASSQDSRGIDGYTF. In DNA, the CDR3 is TGCGCCAGCAGCCAAGATTCCCGAGGGATTGATGGCTACACCTTC.